This T cell receptor (beta chain) comes out of a study of cytomegalovirus exposure and HLA in healthy donors. The V gene's germline CDR1 is LNHDA and CDR2 SQIVND (reference sequence). V lost 3 bases and J lost 4; bases outside the gene matches: 6. This CDR3 comprises 16 residues. The PCR employed 60 Vbeta primers together with 13 Jbeta primers. The repertoire was sequenced with immunoSEQ multiplex PCR; TCRdb's copy has only in-frame clones and lacks some. The table includes about 100,000 clones, about 76% detected once. Material: PBMCs. The chain links TRBV19 to TRBJ2-1; TRBD2 aligns across 10 bases. The TCR was taken from a man aged 40-49 years in good health and CMV-seropositive. This CDR3 reads CASSILSSGGYNEQFF. CDR3 in DNA: TGTGCCAGTAGTATTCTCTCTAGCGGGGGTTACAATGAGCAGTTCTTC.